Detailed here is one TCR beta chain. This entry comes from a study of T-cell reconstitution after alpha-beta-depleted transplantation in children. This CDR3 comprises 13 residues. The V gene lost 7 bases and the J gene lost 8 bases, with 17 bases spanning the gap. CDR1 and CDR2 (germline): MNHNY, SVGAGI (reference sequence). It was with unique molecular identifiers that the TCRbeta library was prepared. TCRdb ran MiXCR on the PCR reads and lists one entry per CDR3 protein. This sample has under 450,000 distinct CDR3 sequences, with approximately 12% found just once. This receptor was identified in a human donor who donated a stem cell graft to a child with Fanconi anemia. The chain combines TRBV6-6 with TRBJ1-1, with D possibly being TRBD1 (5 bases). Sequences were derived from PBMCs, sampled from the stem cell graft. This CDR3 is CASIFRGAEEAFF. Here the CDR3 DNA reads TGTGCCAGCATATTCCGGGGCGCGGAAGAAGCTTTCTTT.